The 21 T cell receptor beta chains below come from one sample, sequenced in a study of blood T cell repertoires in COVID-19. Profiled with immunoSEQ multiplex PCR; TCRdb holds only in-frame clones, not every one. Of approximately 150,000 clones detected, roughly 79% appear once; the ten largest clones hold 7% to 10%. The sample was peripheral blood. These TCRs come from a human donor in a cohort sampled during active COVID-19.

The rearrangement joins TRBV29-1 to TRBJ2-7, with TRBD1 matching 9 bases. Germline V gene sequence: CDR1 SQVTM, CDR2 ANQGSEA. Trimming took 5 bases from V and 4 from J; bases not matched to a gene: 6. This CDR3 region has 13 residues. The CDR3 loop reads CSVRPGQGYEQYF. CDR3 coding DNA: TGCAGCGTTCGTCCGGGACAGGGATACGAGCAGTACTTC.

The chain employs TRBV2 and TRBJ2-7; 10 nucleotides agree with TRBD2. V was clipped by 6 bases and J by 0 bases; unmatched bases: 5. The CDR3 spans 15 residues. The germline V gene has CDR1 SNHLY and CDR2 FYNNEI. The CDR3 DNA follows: TGTGCCAGCAGCTATCCTAGCGGGAGCTCCTACGAGCAGTACTTC. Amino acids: CASSYPSGSSYEQYF.

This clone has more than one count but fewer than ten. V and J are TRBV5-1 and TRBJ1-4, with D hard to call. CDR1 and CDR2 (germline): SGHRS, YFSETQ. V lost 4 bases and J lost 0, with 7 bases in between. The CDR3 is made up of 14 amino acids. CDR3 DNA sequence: TGCGCCAGCAGCCCAGGATCAACTAATGAAAAACTGTTTTTT. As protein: CASSPGSTNEKLFF.

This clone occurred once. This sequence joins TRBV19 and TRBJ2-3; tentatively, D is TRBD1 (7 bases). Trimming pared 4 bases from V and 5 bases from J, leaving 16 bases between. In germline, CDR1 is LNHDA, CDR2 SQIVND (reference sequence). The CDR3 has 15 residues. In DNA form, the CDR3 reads TGTGCCAGTAGTAGCCAGGGGGGTCCGGTAGATACGCAGTATTTT. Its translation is CASSSQGGPVDTQYF.

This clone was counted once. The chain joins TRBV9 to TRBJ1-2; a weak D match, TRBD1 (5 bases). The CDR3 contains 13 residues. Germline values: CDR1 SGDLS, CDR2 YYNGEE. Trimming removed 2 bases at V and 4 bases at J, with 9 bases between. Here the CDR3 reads CASSVLGGYGYTF. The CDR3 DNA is TGTGCCAGCAGCGTTTTGGGGGGCTATGGCTACACCTTC. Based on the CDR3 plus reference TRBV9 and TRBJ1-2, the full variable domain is DSGVTQTPKHLITATGQRVTLRCSPRSGDLSVYWYQQSLDQGLQFLIQYYNGEERAKGNILERFSAQQFPDLHSELNLSSLELGDSALYFCASSVLGGYGYTFGSGTRLTVV.

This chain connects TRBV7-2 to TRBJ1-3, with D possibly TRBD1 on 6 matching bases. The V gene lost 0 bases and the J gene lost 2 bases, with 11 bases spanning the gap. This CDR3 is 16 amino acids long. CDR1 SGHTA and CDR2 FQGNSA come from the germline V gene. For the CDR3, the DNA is TGTGCCAGCAGCTTAGCGGGGGCCAGGGCTGGAAACACCATATATTTT. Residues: CASSLAGARAGNTIYF.

This chain's CDR3 is CATSRDRTGEAFF. The CDR3 DNA reads TGTGCCACCAGCAGAGATCGGACAGGTGAAGCTTTCTTT. This rearrangement joins TRBV15 to TRBJ1-1; TRBD1 matches 7 bases. The germline gives CDR1 LNHNV, CDR2 YYDKDF (reference sequence). The CDR3 totals 13 residues. Unmatched junction bases numbered 2, after V lost 0 bases and J lost 7 bases.

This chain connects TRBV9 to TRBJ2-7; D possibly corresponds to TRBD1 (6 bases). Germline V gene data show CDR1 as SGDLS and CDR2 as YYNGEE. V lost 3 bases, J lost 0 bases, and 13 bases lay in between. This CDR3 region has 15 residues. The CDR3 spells CASSAAGTLSYEQYF. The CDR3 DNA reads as TGTGCCAGCAGCGCCGCCGGGACACTCTCCTACGAGCAGTACTTC.

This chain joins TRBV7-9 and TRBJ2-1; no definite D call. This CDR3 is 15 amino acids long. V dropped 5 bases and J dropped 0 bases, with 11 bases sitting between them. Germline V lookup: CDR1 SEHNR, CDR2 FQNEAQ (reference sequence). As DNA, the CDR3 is TGTGCCAGCAGCCACTTACCCAACTCCTACAATGAGCAGTTCTTC. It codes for CASSHLPNSYNEQFF.

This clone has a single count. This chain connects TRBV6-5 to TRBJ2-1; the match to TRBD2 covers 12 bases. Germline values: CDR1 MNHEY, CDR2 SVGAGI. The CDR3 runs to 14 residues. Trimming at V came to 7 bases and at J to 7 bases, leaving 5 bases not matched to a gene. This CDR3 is CASIKTSGSNEQFF. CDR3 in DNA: TGTGCCAGCATTAAGACTAGCGGGAGTAATGAGCAGTTCTTC.

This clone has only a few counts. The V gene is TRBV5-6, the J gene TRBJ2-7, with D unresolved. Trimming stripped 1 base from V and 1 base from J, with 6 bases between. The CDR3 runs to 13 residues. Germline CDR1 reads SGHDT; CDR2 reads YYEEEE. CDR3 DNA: TGTGCCAGCAGCTTGTGGCAGTCCTACGAGCAGTACTTC. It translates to CASSLWQSYEQYF.

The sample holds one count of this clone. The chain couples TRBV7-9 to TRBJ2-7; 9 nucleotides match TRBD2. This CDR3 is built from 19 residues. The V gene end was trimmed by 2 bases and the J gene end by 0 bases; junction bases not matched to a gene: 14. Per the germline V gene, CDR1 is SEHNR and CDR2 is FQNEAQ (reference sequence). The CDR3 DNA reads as TGTGCCAGCAGCTTAACCCCCCAGACGAGCGGGAGGCCCTCCTACGAGCAGTACTTC. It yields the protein CASSLTPQTSGRPSYEQYF.

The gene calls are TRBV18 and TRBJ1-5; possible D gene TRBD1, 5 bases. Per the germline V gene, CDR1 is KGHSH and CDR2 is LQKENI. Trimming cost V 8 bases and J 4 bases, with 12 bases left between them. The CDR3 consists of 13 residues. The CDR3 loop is CASTNTGNQPQHF. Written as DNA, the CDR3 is TGTGCCAGCACTAATACAGGAAATCAGCCCCAGCATTTT.

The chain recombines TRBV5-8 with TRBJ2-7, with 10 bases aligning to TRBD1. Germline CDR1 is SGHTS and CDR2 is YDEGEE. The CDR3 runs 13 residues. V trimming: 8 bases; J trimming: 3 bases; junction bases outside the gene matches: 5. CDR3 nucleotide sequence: TGTGCCAGGCCGGGACAGGGGCGCTACGAGCAGTACTTC. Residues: CARPGQGRYEQYF.

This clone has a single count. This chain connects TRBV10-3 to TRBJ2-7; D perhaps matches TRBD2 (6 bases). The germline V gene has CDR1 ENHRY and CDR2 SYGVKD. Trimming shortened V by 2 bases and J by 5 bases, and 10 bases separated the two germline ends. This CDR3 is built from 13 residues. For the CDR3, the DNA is TGTGCCATCAGTGAGAAAGGAGGGAACGAGCAGTACTTC. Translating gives CAISEKGGNEQYF.

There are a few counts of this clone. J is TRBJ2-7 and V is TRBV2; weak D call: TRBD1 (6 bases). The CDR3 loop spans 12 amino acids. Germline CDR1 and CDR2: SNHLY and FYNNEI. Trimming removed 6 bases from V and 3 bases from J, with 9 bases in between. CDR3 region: CASSSQGYEQYF. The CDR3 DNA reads TGTGCCAGCAGCTCACAGGGCTACGAGCAGTACTTC. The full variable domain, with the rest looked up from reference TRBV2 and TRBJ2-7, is EPEVTQTPSHQVTQMGQEVILRCVPISNHLYFYWYRQILGQKVEFLVSFYNNEISEKSEIFDDQFSVERPDGSNFTLKIRSTKLEDSAMYFCASSSQGYEQYFGPGTRLTVT.

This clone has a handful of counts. In nucleotides, the CDR3 is TGCGCCAGCAGCCAAGATCCCTACCCCTACGAGCAGTACTTC. It yields the protein CASSQDPYPYEQYF. The chain has TRBV4-1 and TRBJ2-7; D uncertain. The CDR3 has 14 amino acids. V lost 0 bases and J 2 bases, leaving 8 bases between the germline ends. CDR1 is MGHRA and CDR2 is YSYEKL in the germline V gene.

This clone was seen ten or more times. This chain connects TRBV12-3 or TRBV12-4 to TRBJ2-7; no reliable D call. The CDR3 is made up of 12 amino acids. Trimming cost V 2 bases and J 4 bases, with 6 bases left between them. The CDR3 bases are TGTGCCAGCAGTTTATTCAGGTACGAGCAGTACTTC. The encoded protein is CASSLFRYEQYF.

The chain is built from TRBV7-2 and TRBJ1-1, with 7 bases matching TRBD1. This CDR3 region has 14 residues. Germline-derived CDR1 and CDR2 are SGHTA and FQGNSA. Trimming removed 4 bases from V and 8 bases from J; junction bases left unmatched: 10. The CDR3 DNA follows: TGTGCCAGCAGCTCCAAACCGGGACAGAACGAAGCTTTCTTT. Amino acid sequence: CASSSKPGQNEAFF.

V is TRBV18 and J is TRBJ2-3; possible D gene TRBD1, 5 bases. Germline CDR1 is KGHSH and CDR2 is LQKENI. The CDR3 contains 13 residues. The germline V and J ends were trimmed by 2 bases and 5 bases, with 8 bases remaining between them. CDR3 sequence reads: CASSPTQEDTQYF. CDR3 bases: TGTGCCAGCTCACCAACACAGGAAGATACGCAGTATTTT. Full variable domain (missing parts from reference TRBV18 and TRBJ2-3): NAGVMQNPRHLVRRRGQEARLRCSPMKGHSHVYWYRQLPEEGLKFMVYLQKENIIDESGMPKERFSAEFPKEGPSILRIQQVVRGDSAAYFCASSPTQEDTQYFGPGTRLTVL.

CDR3 sequence: CASSPVGGKGEQYF. CDR3 DNA: TGTGCCAGCTCACCTGTAGGAGGGAAGGGGGAGCAGTACTTC. The J gene is TRBJ2-7, the V gene TRBV18, with D possibly matching TRBD2 (6 bases). The germline CDR1 and CDR2 sequences are KGHSH and LQKENI. This CDR3 is 14 amino acids long. Trimming took 3 bases from V and 7 from J, leaving 16 bases between them.